A selection of T cell receptor beta chains follows, all from one sample in a study of blood T cell repertoires in COVID-19. Using immunoSEQ multiplex PCR, the repertoire was profiled, and TCRdb retains in-frame clones only, with some absent. The table includes around 100,000 clones, more than 75% detected once. The sequenced sample consisted of peripheral blood. The source of these receptors is a man aged 45-65 years with acute or convalescent COVID-19. The conserved cysteine and the conserved F or W are not part of the CDR3 here. A D gene is named only where the DNA matches it firmly.

v_call	cdr3_length	d_call	cdr3_aa
TRBV5-6	14	TRBD2	ASSVLATSSYNEQF
TRBV7-8	14	TRBD1	ASSNRDRDGNQPQH
TRBV5-6	14	TRBD2	ASSQIAGVGTGELF
TRBV7-9	14	TRBD2	AIQGGGLAGIETQY
TRBV5-1	13	TRBD2	ASSLAGGTTDTQY
TRBV21-1	14	-	ASSNRRDSVTYEQY
TRBV11-2	11	-	ASSLSTDQPQH
TRBV6-5	11	TRBD1	ASRSDRGQPQH
TRBV18	12	TRBD1	ASSRDRQSYEQY
TRBV2	11	TRBD1	ASSGQGNYEQY
TRBV6-2/TRBV6-3	13	TRBD2	ASSDPSGRANEQF
TRBV24-1	11	TRBD2	ATSAAGGNEQF
TRBV12-3/TRBV12-4	10	-	ASSPTVNTIY
TRBV5-1	12	-	ASSSNPTVTEAF
TRBV14	12	-	ASSQDLWNTEAF
TRBV25-1	12	-	ASLRRPQGGTQY
TRBV28	14	TRBD2	ASSRPSSRGAGEQF
TRBV28	10	-	ASSQGYNEQF
TRBV9	12	-	ASSVAPTSDEQY
TRBV2	12	-	ASSRQGGFNEQY
TRBV4-1	13	-	ASSQGPRDQETQY
TRBV4-1	13	TRBD2	ASSHRGGDSDEQF
TRBV7-2	13	TRBD2	ASSPTSGSGYEQY
TRBV7-9	12	-	ASPGDPSTDTQY
TRBV12-3/TRBV12-4	11	TRBD1	ASREDRVNEQF
TRBV10-3	12	-	ANSRDTSTDTQY
TRBV6-5	13	-	ATSPTWRLYNEQF
TRBV10-2	11	-	ASGSGNYNEQF
TRBV27	12	-	ASRPTGSVYGYT
TRBV7-6	14	-	ASSHEQGRDTGELF
TRBV27	12	-	ASSLGTLTGELF
TRBV19	12	-	ASLERSGANVLT
TRBV6-5	10	-	ASSYPGSEAF
TRBV2	12	TRBD2	ASGREANTGELF
TRBV5-6	16	TRBD2	ASSLASSGRVAKNIQY
TRBV3-1/TRBV3-2	13	TRBD2	ASSRSGRAEDEQY
TRBV9	16	TRBD1	ASSVGPQPGQGSYEQY
TRBV19	14	TRBD1	ASSILPGQSSGPLH
TRBV5-1	13	TRBD1	ASSLLGGADTEAF
TRBV21-1	13	-	ASKSRDRGNQPQH
TRBV2	9	-	ASNPRDEQY
TRBV28	12	-	ASGPRGYNSPPH
TRBV30	12	-	AWSGTQTNYGYT